Presented here are 28 T cell receptor beta chains from one specimen sequenced in a study of blood T cell repertoires in COVID-19 (TCRdb year 2020). Library prep was done by the immunoSEQ multiplex PCR assay. As stored in TCRdb, this immuneACCESS dataset retains in-frame rearrangements with V and J assigned. A fraction of the clones does not appear; measured against another copy, unresolved V genes explain less than half of the discrepancy, and the remainder lacks a known reason. The sample data list about 120,000 clones, and roughly 85% of these were observed just once. The ten largest clones capture roughly 10% of the sample. The source material was peripheral blood. Receptors were obtained from a man at least 80 years old with acute or convalescent COVID-19.

V usage is TRBV15 and J usage is TRBJ2-1; D perhaps matches TRBD2 (5 bases). The V gene's germline CDR1 is LNHNV and CDR2 YYDKDF (reference sequence). The CDR3 has 13 residues. V was cut by 7 bases and J by 0 bases, with 7 bases left in between. The CDR3 bases are TGTGCCACCACTAGCATCTCCTACAATGAGCAGTTCTTC. It is translated as CATTSISYNEQFF.

The V call is TRBV6-5, the J call TRBJ1-2, with D tentatively TRBD1 (6 bases). Germline V CDR1 and CDR2: MNHEY, SVGAGI. V was pared by 6 bases and J by 4 bases, with 15 bases between. This CDR3 comprises 14 residues. For the CDR3, the DNA is TGTGCCAGCAGGGCAGGGGACCGGTTCTATGGCTACACCTTC. This encodes CASRAGDRFYGYTF.

The table lists this clone with a count of one. V gene TRBV19 combines with J gene TRBJ2-7; 7 bases line up with TRBD1. The CDR3 is 14 amino acids. The J segment lost 6 bases and the V segment lost 6 bases, leaving 11 bases of the junction unmatched. The V gene's germline CDR1 is LNHDA and CDR2 SQIVND (reference sequence). CDR3 region: CASRMTGIAGEQYF. For the CDR3, the DNA is TGTGCCAGTAGGATGACAGGGATCGCCGGCGAGCAGTACTTC.

This chain connects TRBV27 to TRBJ2-7; 9 nucleotides agree with TRBD2. Germline V lookup: CDR1 MNHEY, CDR2 SMNVEV (reference sequence). V was clipped by 5 bases and J by 5 bases; unmatched bases: 13. CDR3 length equals 16 residues. The CDR3 region has the DNA TGTGCCAGCAGTCCTGCCTGGCGAGCGGGAGGCAACGAGCAGTACTTC. Protein: CASSPAWRAGGNEQYF.

The chain uses TRBV21-1 and TRBJ2-7; the table gives TRBD2 as D, unverified against the DNA. TRBV21-1 is a recognized pseudogene. CDR3 length: 15 amino acids. CDR3 DNA sequence: TGTGCCAGCAAGCCAGCGGGGGGGAGCTCCTACGAGCAGTACTTC. Translated, it gives CASKPAGGSSYEQYF.

This chain uses TRBV4-1 with TRBJ1-5; the match to TRBD1 covers 7 bases. The germline gives CDR1 MGHRA, CDR2 YSYEKL. This CDR3 is 15 amino acids long. Unmatched junction bases numbered 5, after V lost 4 bases and J lost 2 bases. CDR3 nucleotide sequence: TGCGCCAGCAGCCCCCTTGACAGGGGCAATCAGCCCCAGCATTTT. Its protein product is CASSPLDRGNQPQHF.

The V call is TRBV29-1, the J call TRBJ2-5, with 8 nucleotides matching TRBD1. This CDR3 spans 15 amino acids. Germline CDR1 and CDR2: SQVTM and ANQGSEA. V lost 7 bases, J lost 4 bases, and 14 bases stayed unmatched. CDR3 DNA: TGCAGCGGACAGAAAACGCAGGGGGCCGTAGAGACCCAGTACTTC. It encodes CSGQKTQGAVETQYF.

This clone was detected once. The V and J genes are TRBV24-1 and TRBJ2-1, with a weak D call TRBD1 (6 bases). Trimming removed 1 base at V and 4 bases at J, with 13 bases between. Germline-derived CDR1 and CDR2 are KGHDR and SFDVKD. CDR3 size: 16 residues. The CDR3 nucleotides are TGTGCCACCAGTGATTTAGGGCAGGGGCTATACAATGAGCAGTTCTTC. Encoded protein: CATSDLGQGLYNEQFF.

The V gene is TRBV11-2, the J gene TRBJ2-7; weak D call: TRBD1 (6 bases). This CDR3 is built from 13 residues. Germline V gene lookup returns CDR1 SGHAT and CDR2 FQNNGV. The ends were cut back, 2 bases at V and 5 bases at J, with 10 bases in the middle. The CDR3 DNA reads TGTGCCAGCAGCTTACTAAGGACAGACGAGCAGTACTTC. Amino acids: CASSLLRTDEQYF.

This clone was seen more than once but under ten times. The rearrangement links TRBV19 to TRBJ1-5, with 11 bases fitting TRBD1. V gave up 8 bases and J gave up 4 bases; unmatched junction bases: 10. The CDR3 covers 16 residues. Germline V gene data show CDR1 as LNHDA and CDR2 as SQIVND (reference sequence). CDR3 DNA: TGTGCCAGTTGGGACCGGGACAGGGGGGGAAATCAGCCCCAGCATTTT. Its translation is CASWDRDRGGNQPQHF.

Concerning this clone itself: This CDR3 is also generated by other DNA sequences in the sample. This chain connects TRBV9 to TRBJ1-1; D may be TRBD1 (6 bases). The CDR3 contains 13 residues. Germline loops: CDR1 SGDLS, CDR2 YYNGEE. Trimming took off 2 bases at V and 1 base at J, with 6 bases between the two ends. The CDR3 loop reads CASSVDRNTEAFF. The CDR3 DNA reads as TGTGCCAGCAGCGTGGACAGGAACACTGAAGCTTTCTTT.

This clone showed up just once. This chain uses TRBV29-1 with TRBJ1-2, with D possibly matching TRBD1 (5 bases). Trimming stripped 3 bases from V and 5 bases from J, with 16 bases between. Germline lookup yields CDR1 SQVTM and CDR2 ANQGSEA. This CDR3 has 14 residues. CDR3 DNA sequence: TGCAGCGTTGACTCCGACAGCGAACAGTATGGCTACACCTTC. The encoded protein is CSVDSDSEQYGYTF.

The gene calls are TRBV5-5 and TRBJ2-7; 7 nucleotides align to TRBD1. CDR1 SGHKS and CDR2 YYEKEE come from the germline V gene (reference sequence). Trimming at V came to 5 bases and at J to 0 bases, leaving 8 bases not matched to a gene. CDR3 length equals 15 residues. CDR3 loop: CASSRDRVPSYEQYF. DNA for the CDR3: TGTGCCAGCAGTCGGGACAGAGTCCCCTCCTACGAGCAGTACTTC.

V is TRBV5-5 and J is TRBJ1-2; D is undetermined. The CDR3 is 13 amino acids. Trimming pared 4 bases from V and 5 bases from J, leaving 12 bases between. Germline V lookup: CDR1 SGHKS, CDR2 YYEKEE (reference sequence). The CDR3 region is CASSPEPGYGYTF. DNA of the CDR3: TGTGCCAGCAGCCCGGAACCGGGGTATGGCTACACCTTC.

This chain uses TRBV7-2 with TRBJ2-1, with D maybe TRBD2 (5 bases). The CDR3 contains 12 residues. Trimming took off 5 bases at V and 11 bases at J, with 13 bases between the two ends. Germline CDR1 SGHTA, CDR2 FQGNSA. CDR3 nucleotide sequence: TGTGCCAGCAGCCCTCTGAGCGGTCAGCAGTTCTTC. Translating gives CASSPLSGQQFF. Filled out from reference TRBV7-2 and TRBJ2-1, the complete variable domain reads GAGVSQSPSNKVTEKGKDVELRCDPISGHTALYWYRQSLGQGLEFLIYFQGNSAPDKSGLPSDRFSAERTGGSVSTLTIQRTQQEDSAVYLCASSPLSGQQFFGPGTRLTVL.

This clone is a singleton in its sample. The chain employs TRBV9 and TRBJ1-6; TRBD1 matches at 7 bases. This CDR3 is 15 amino acids long. Germline CDR1 and CDR2: SGDLS and YYNGEE. Trimming cost V 0 bases and J 9 bases; bases outside gene matches: 6. CDR3 bases: TGTGCCAGCAGCGTAGATACCAGGGGGAGTTCACCCCTCCACTTT. Translating gives CASSVDTRGSSPLHF.

The rearrangement links TRBV9 to TRBJ1-3; 7 bases match TRBD1. Germline V gives CDR1 SGDLS, CDR2 YYNGEE. J lost 3 bases, V lost 3 bases, and 0 bases had no gene match. The CDR3 totals 13 residues. The DNA of the CDR3 is TGTGCCAGCAGCGCAGGGGGTGGAAACACCATATATTTT. This sequence encodes CASSAGGGNTIYF.

V and J are TRBV27 and TRBJ2-2, with D hard to call. The germline CDR1 and CDR2 sequences are MNHEY and SMNVEV (reference sequence). Trimming took off 5 bases at V and 0 bases at J, with 4 bases between the two ends. This CDR3 has 13 residues. CDR3 in amino acids: CASSPPNTGELFF. The CDR3 DNA follows: TGTGCCAGCAGTCCTCCGAACACCGGGGAGCTGTTTTTT.

The chain combines TRBV6-2 or TRBV6-3 with TRBJ2-3; 11 nucleotides align to TRBD2. Germline values: CDR1 MNHEY, CDR2 SVGEGT. With V trimmed by 4 bases and J by 2 bases, 5 bases remained unmatched. The CDR3 totals 16 residues. The CDR3 here is CASSWTGLAATDTQYF. CDR3 bases: TGTGCCAGCAGTTGGACGGGACTAGCGGCCACAGATACGCAGTATTTT.

The J gene is TRBJ1-1, the V gene TRBV2, with a weak D call TRBD1 (6 bases). The V and J ends lost 2 bases and 4 bases respectively, with 11 bases between them. The germline CDR1 and CDR2 sequences are SNHLY and FYNNEI. The CDR3 covers 14 residues. The chain's CDR3 is CASSETAGVTEAFF. The CDR3, as DNA: TGTGCCAGCAGTGAAACGGCAGGGGTCACTGAAGCTTTCTTT.

The genes are TRBV7-3 and TRBJ1-5; D not certain. V was cut by 2 bases and J by 2 bases, with 13 bases left in between. CDR1 and CDR2 (germline): SGHTA, FQGTGA. This CDR3 region has 16 residues. CDR3 in DNA: TGTGCCAGCAGCTTATTGGAGGACGGGCGCAATCAGCCCCAGCATTTT. Its translation: CASSLLEDGRNQPQHF.

CDR3 residues: CASSPGGRVEAFF. CDR3 bases: TGTGCCAGCAGCCCTGGGGGGAGGGTCGAAGCTTTCTTT. The rearrangement joins TRBV7-6 to TRBJ1-1, with a tentative D call TRBD1 (5 bases). Between the trimmed V and J ends, which lost 5 bases and 8 bases, there was a span of 15 bases. From germline, CDR1 is SGHVS and CDR2 FNYEAQ. The length of the CDR3 is 13 residues. Variable domain in full (rest from reference TRBV7-6 and TRBJ1-1): GAGVSQSPRYKVTKRGQDVALRCDPISGHVSLYWYRQALGQGPEFLTYFNYEAQQDKSGLPNDRFSAERPEGSISTLTIQRTEQRDSAMYRCASSPGGRVEAFFGQGTRLTVV.

The rearrangement links TRBV7-9 to TRBJ2-2; D is unclear. This CDR3 is 14 amino acids long. V was pared by 0 bases and J by 0 bases, with 2 bases between. Germline V gives CDR1 SEHNR, CDR2 FQNEAQ (reference sequence). As DNA, the CDR3 is TGTGCCAGCAGCTTAGCCTCGAACACCGGGGAGCTGTTTTTT. Protein: CASSLASNTGELFF.

This clone was detected once. This chain connects TRBV11-2 to TRBJ1-6; D call uncertain. This CDR3 region has 13 residues. The V and J ends lost 2 bases and 16 bases respectively, with 15 bases between them. In germline, CDR1 is SGHAT, CDR2 FQNNGV. For the CDR3, the DNA is TGTGCCAGCAGCTTAAGCCCGCCCGGGAATCTCCACTTT. Translating gives CASSLSPPGNLHF.

The rearrangement joins TRBV19 to TRBJ2-1; D gene uncertain. Trimming left V 10 bases short and J 3 bases short, with 7 bases between. The CDR3 is made up of 11 amino acids. Germline CDR1 LNHDA, CDR2 SQIVND (reference sequence). CDR3 sequence (DNA): TGTGCCACCTCCTACTACAATGAGCAGTTCTTC. Its translation: CATSYYNEQFF.

This clone was counted a single time. The rearrangement uses TRBV6-6 and TRBJ1-1, with 7 bases fitting TRBD1. The trim removed 4 bases at V and 5 bases at J, leaving 7 bases unmatched. Looked up from germline, CDR1 is MNHNY and CDR2 is SVGAGI (reference sequence). The CDR3 runs 14 residues. CDR3 coding DNA: TGTGCCAGCAGTTTTCGTCCAGGGGGGACTGAAGCTTTCTTT. Its protein is CASSFRPGGTEAFF.

The rearrangement links TRBV5-1 to TRBJ1-4; D is unresolved. The V gene's germline CDR1 is SGHRS and CDR2 YFSETQ. V dropped 0 bases and J dropped 4 bases, with 10 bases sitting between them. The CDR3 is 15 amino acids. For the CDR3, the DNA is TGCGCCAGCAGCTTGGAAGCGGCAAATAATGAAAAACTGTTTTTT. Amino acids: CASSLEAANNEKLFF.

CDR3 residues: CASTTQTGGWNEQFF. CDR3 DNA sequence: TGTGCCAGTACCACACAGACAGGGGGCTGGAATGAGCAGTTCTTC. The V and J genes are TRBV19 and TRBJ2-1; 10 bases are a match to TRBD1. Per germline, CDR1 LNHDA and CDR2 SQIVND (reference sequence). The CDR3 is 15 amino acids. The trim removed 7 bases at V and 7 bases at J, leaving 10 bases unmatched. Together with reference TRBV19 and TRBJ2-1, the CDR3 gives the full variable domain: DGGITQSPKYLFRKEGQNVTLSCEQNLNHDAMYWYRQDPGQGLRLIYYSQIVNDFQKGDIAEGYSVSREKKESFPLTVTSAQKNPTAFYLCASTTQTGGWNEQFFGPGTRLTVL.